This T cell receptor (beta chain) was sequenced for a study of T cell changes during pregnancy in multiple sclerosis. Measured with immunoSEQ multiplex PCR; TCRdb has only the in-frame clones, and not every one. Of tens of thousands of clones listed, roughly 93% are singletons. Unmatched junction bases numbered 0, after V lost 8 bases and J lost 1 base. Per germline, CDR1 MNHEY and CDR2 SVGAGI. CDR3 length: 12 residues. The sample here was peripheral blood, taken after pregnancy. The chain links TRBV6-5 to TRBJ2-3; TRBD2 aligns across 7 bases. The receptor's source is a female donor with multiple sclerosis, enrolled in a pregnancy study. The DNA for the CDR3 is TGTGCCAGCCGGGAGGGCACAGATACGCAGTATTTT. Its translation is CASREGTDTQYF.